This T cell receptor beta chain came from a study of blood T cell repertoires in COVID-19. Per the study methods: Amplifying reference gene primers gave estimates of nucleated cell counts. Measured with immunoSEQ multiplex PCR; TCRdb has only the in-frame clones, and not every one. From that table come the V and J calls and clone size; the DNA was used to work out D and trimming. The sample consists of almost 200,000 clones, approximately 80% of them appearing once. Unmatched junction bases numbered 9, after V lost 4 bases and J lost 5 bases. The CDR3 has 16 amino acids. CDR1 is SGHRS and CDR2 is YFSETQ in the germline V gene.

The sequenced material came from peripheral blood. The receptor comes from a man aged 60 to 69 with COVID-19, enrolled during active disease. This chain joins TRBV5-1 and TRBJ1-6, with TRBD1 identical over 7 bases. CDR3 bases: TGCGCCAGCAGCCCTCGACAGGGTGGGAATAATTCACCCCTCCACTTT. It is translated as CASSPRQGGNNSPLHF.